This T cell receptor beta chain was captured by sequencing in a study of cytomegalovirus exposure and HLA in healthy donors. V gave up 4 bases and J gave up 15 bases; unmatched junction bases: 15. This CDR3 contains 15 residues. Germline CDR1 reads SEHNR; CDR2 reads FQNEAQ (reference sequence). PCR amplification relied on 60 Vbeta primers (plus 13 Jbeta primers). TCRdb keeps only in-frame clones here, not all; method: immunoSEQ multiplex PCR. Its clone listing holds some 120,000 clones. The J gene is TRBJ2-1, the V gene TRBV7-9, with 10 bases lining up with TRBD1. The sequenced material came from PBMCs. The clonotype comes from a man aged 35-49 years in good health and CMV-seronegative. CDR3 sequence (DNA): TGTGCCAGCAGCTCCGGACAGGGGGGGGGACCTCACTGGTTCTTC. Translated, it gives CASSSGQGGGPHWFF.